These 3 T cell receptor beta chains share one sample of origin, sequenced in a study of T cell repertoires in cytomegalovirus infection. One entry per CDR3 protein results from TCRdb running MiXCR on the reads. This table has approximately 56,000 distinct CDR3 sequences, about 20% appearing once. No antigen has been assigned to these receptors. The material sequenced was CD8+ T cells from cultured PBMCs, taken from culture after CMV antigen stimulation. The receptors here all came from a human donor in good health (CMV status not recorded). Some clones in this sample may be carry-over from other donors' samples.

This clonotype has a single count. The CDR3 sequence: CAISESQAQETQYF. The CDR3 coding sequence is TGTGCCATCAGTGAGTCCCAGGCCCAAGAGACCCAGTACTTC. The V gene is TRBV10-3, the J gene TRBJ2-5; no clear D gene. The V gene's germline CDR1 is ENHRY and CDR2 SYGVKD. The CDR3 loop spans 14 amino acids. The V gene lost 0 bases and the J gene lost 1 base, with 6 bases spanning the gap.

This clonotype appeared a few times. This chain connects TRBV9 to TRBJ2-7, with D perhaps matching TRBD1 or TRBD2 (5 bases each). V was shortened by 3 bases and J by 0 bases, with 16 bases between the two germline ends. This CDR3 comprises 16 residues. Per germline, CDR1 SGDLS and CDR2 YYNGEE. In DNA, the CDR3 is TGTGCCAGCAGCGGATCCGGGGAAGGGGCCTCCTACGAGCAGTACTTC. Its translation is CASSGSGEGASYEQYF. Combining the CDR3 with reference TRBV9 and TRBJ2-7 gives the whole variable domain DSGVTQTPKHLITATGQRVTLRCSPRSGDLSVYWYQQSLDQGLQFLIQYYNGEERAKGNILERFSAQQFPDLHSELNLSSLELGDSALYFCASSGSGEGASYEQYFGPGTRLTVT.

This clonotype was recorded a few times. This chain connects TRBV19 to TRBJ2-7, with D possibly matching TRBD1 (6 bases). Germline CDR1 reads LNHDA; CDR2 reads SQIVND (reference sequence). The V gene lost 1 base and the J gene lost 2 bases, with 6 bases spanning the gap. The CDR3 consists of 13 residues. This chain's CDR3 is CASSIGQAYEQYF. The CDR3, as DNA: TGTGCCAGTAGTATAGGACAGGCCTACGAGCAGTACTTC.